This T cell receptor (beta chain) was observed in a study of early T cells in non-severe SARS-CoV-2 infection (dated by TCRdb to the early 2020s). A note on the overall study: Because TCR sequencing relied on bulk RNA taken from unsorted whole blood, pairing of alpha and beta chains was not possible.

The full study reports these points: Matching against VDJdb was skewed toward anti-spike CD8 responses, likely underestimated virus-specific expansions, and missed private and CD4 specificities.

The CDR3 goes from the cysteine to the phenylalanine over 15 residues. Only the CDR3 portion is preserved as DNA: 45 bases, with reading frame beginning at the first base. V is cut back by 6 bases and J by 2 bases, with 5 bases in the junction unmatched. The germline V gene encodes CDR1 SNHLY and CDR2 FYNNEI. There are many counts of this clonotype. Which antigen it targets is not known. The sample holds no much larger clone one base away, and base qualities are not on file. Library preparation employed 5' RACE. The data were produced on a NextSeq 500. Unique molecular identifiers were attached to individual cDNA molecules in the TCR library protocol so that sequencing error and PCR bias could be corrected. Both TCR alpha and beta chains were sequenced, and tight co-correlation was observed between alpha and beta sequence abundances in each sample. The study's processing was this. Decombinator V4 was used to annotate TCR sequences for V gene, J gene and CDR3. TCRs were defined as expanded if a significant change between any two time points was detected under a Poisson model with p below 0.0001. TCR abundances were normalised to the total number of TCRs sequenced per sample and were expressed as counts per million. MAIT TCRs were defined by TRAV1-2 paired with TRAJ12, TRAJ20 or TRAJ33, and iNKT TCRs by TRAV10 paired with TRAJ18. VDJdb, accessed 1 November 2021, was searched for CMV, EBV and SARS-CoV-2 annotated TCRs, with TCRs annotated for multiple antigens excluded. TCRdb reprocessing: public reads trimmed at Q25 with fastp, clones called with MiXCR, in-frame beta chains kept. For every CDR3 protein sequence, its rows merge into one entry that carries the most common genes and DNA. Here the V and J calls rest on TCRdb's processing, not on the authors' analysis. The sample table lists roughly 65,000 distinct CDR3 sequences, about a tenth of them with a count of one. 6.4% of the sample goes to the ten largest clones.

Set within a cohort of healthcare workers in London, UK, this nested case-control study involved weekly PCR testing of nasopharyngeal swabs along with blood sampling. Healthcare workers were recruited during the week of the UK lockdown, between 23 and 31 March 2020, and followed weekly for up to about 16 weeks. The chain links TRBV2 with TRBJ2-1, with TRBD2 identical over 9 junction bases. The origin of this receptor is an adult who was a healthcare worker with PCR-confirmed SARS-CoV-2 infection or an uninfected control (not recorded which). Sequences were obtained from whole blood. The CDR3 amino acid sequence is: CASRRVAGAYNEQFF. At the DNA level, the sequence is TGTGCCAGCAGACGCGTAGCGGGGGCCTACAATGAGCAGTTCTTC.